Sequencing of this T cell receptor beta chain was carried out in a study of cytomegalovirus exposure and HLA in healthy donors (dated by TCRdb to about 2017). Looking at the study overall: In an earlier analysis of 587 of the donors, about 270 Gb of sequence data and 90 million to 120 million unique TCR beta sequences from about 179 million T cells were reported. Roughly 310 gigabases of sequencing data and approximately 93 million unique TCR sequences were included in an early release covering several hundred HLA-typed donors. The genetic ancestry cluster associated with self-reported Caucasian donors included approximately 85% of the 398 genotyped donors. The study aimed to test whether cataloging public T cell receptors could reveal signatures of past pathogen exposure. The T cell repertoires of 666 subjects were profiled by immunosequencing and related to cytomegalovirus serostatus. In addition to the first cohort of 666 subjects, a separate validation cohort of 120 different subjects was used. To predict cytomegalovirus infection status, the study combined high-throughput TCR immunosequencing, statistical association of individual TCRs with disease status, and machine learning. A later analysis re-analyzed previously published TCR beta repertoires from 600 to 850 donors and added high-resolution HLA genotyping to study TCR occurrence patterns. The later analysis used no new phenotypic data to find candidate immune exposures, relying instead on TCR beta sequences and their occurrence across donors. An earlier analysis of 587 of the donors used high-throughput TCR beta sequencing to judge whether each TCR beta V gene segment behaved as functional or pseudogenic. Donor age, sex, ethnicity and CMV serostatus were compiled alongside the repertoire data. A later genetic analysis used genome-wide SNP genotypes for about three fifths of the 666 donors, treating that subset as a discovery cohort. All discovery cohort repertoires had been generated on a single sequencing platform. HLA typing included class I and class II loci at four-digit resolution. Typing coverage differed by locus: A, B, C, DRB1 and DQB1 were typed in about 629-630 donors, DQA1 in approximately 520, DPA1 in some 600, and DPB1 in around 490. Several DR-DQ haplotypes were treated as single units for association and clustering because of strong linkage in the cohort. Across around 400 genotyped donors of the cohort, an average of roughly 250,000 unique TCR beta nucleotide sequences per donor were sequenced, and approximately 17% of those sequences were non-productive. Study-level results and caveats: In a later analysis, most CMV-associated TCR beta chains were found to appear HLA-restricted, with HLA associations seemingly driven largely by CMV exposure. Cytomegalovirus status was reported to be diagnosed by the classifier with high specificity and sensitivity in both the original and validation cohorts. Some IMGT-functional V segments, including TRBV6-2 and TRBV6-3, could not be distinguished by the 87-base-pair reads and were therefore excluded. Roughly uniform sequencing depth across donors was assumed in presence/absence analyses, although this assumption may not hold. Specific HLA alleles were associated with about 17,000 TCR beta sequences at a false discovery rate of 0.05 in a later analysis. In a later analysis, TCR association rates were found to vary across HLA loci, with the most associated TCRs seen for DRB1 alleles and the fewest for HLA-C alleles. In vitro tests confirmed that a few of the cytomegalovirus-associated TCR beta chains recognize cytomegalovirus antigens. According to a later analysis, parvovirus B19, influenza, CMV and Epstein-Barr virus appeared linked to several top co-occurrence clusters. In a later genetic analysis, a missense DCLRE1C variant was associated with V-gene and J-gene trimming of TCR beta chains, and the association was replicated in an independent cohort. An earlier analysis of approximately 590 of the donors showed that most TCR beta V segments appeared in productive rearrangements either about 90% or about 30% of the time, which broadly matched IMGT annotations. In the study, approximately 150 TCR beta chains were listed as associated with cytomegalovirus. The authors suggested that the approach could potentially be extended to other disease states and immunological phenotypes. Linkage disequilibrium might explain the correlated functional status among segregating V segments, but an unknown experimental factor could not be ruled out. A further reported finding was that TCR beta sequences accurately predicted the HLA-A and HLA-B alleles for most subjects in the first cohort. Because some donors lacked HLA typing at each locus, the association tests relied only on the typed subset. While some public TCRs were present in many individuals, most TCR sequences turned up only very rarely across donors. In a later analysis, HLA-associated TCR beta chains showed more clonal expansion and lower generation probabilities than non-associated chains that were equally common. A cluster of highly shared sequence variants was judged likely to represent a technical artifact of the sequencing pipeline. Strong co-occurrence of HLA alleles, especially DR and DQ, made assigning TCR associations to individual alleles difficult. Because counts were too low, under 20 rarely observed V segments, including chromosome 9 orphons, were left out of the earlier analysis of 500 to 650 of the donors. The only immune exposure information available for the cohort was CMV serostatus. Only TCR beta chains were sequenced in this cohort, and the absence of alpha or paired-chain data limited detectable features. According to a later genetic analysis, donors in an Asian-associated ancestry cluster had fewer N-insertions in productive TCRs than the approximately 610-donor mean.

In total, fewer than 750 healthy bone marrow donors made up the cohort. Cohort members were all nominally healthy when sampled, although unrecorded immune exposures were likely present. The donor was CMV seronegative and belonged to the group of around 400 seronegative cohort members. Every donor gave a peripheral blood sample, and the peripheral blood mononuclear cells from that sample were used for TCR beta sequencing. The Qiagen DNeasy Blood Extraction Kit was used to extract genomic DNA from the blood cell samples. The library was generated by the immunoSEQ multiplex PCR assay. For the multiplex PCR, a mixture combining 60 forward primers for TCR Vbeta segments and 13 reverse primers for TCR Jbeta segments was used. A multiplex PCR assay on genomic DNA amplified the CDR3 region of rearranged TCR beta genes. The amplified TCR beta libraries were sequenced on the Illumina HiSeq System as 87-base-pair reads. From the authors' description of their analysis: Across the 700 or so repertoires, a later analysis counted 80 million or so unique TCR beta chains, some 11 million of which were shared by at least two donors. To remove PCR and sequencing errors, raw reads were error-corrected and collapsed into unique sequences using a nearest-neighbor algorithm that merged closely related sequences. V, D and J gene segments were assigned by aligning CDR3 sequences to IMGT reference sequences. For a sequence to be retained, at least a six-nucleotide match to both a V gene segment and a J gene segment was required. A rearrangement was called productive if the CDR3 had no stop codons and remained in frame with V and J, and every other rearrangement was called non-productive. CDR3 was defined by IMGT convention, running from the second conserved V-encoded cysteine to the conserved J-encoded phenylalanine. In an earlier analysis of just under 600 of the donors, sequences lacking an unambiguous match to a single V gene segment were excluded. An earlier analysis of fewer than 750 of the donors called V segments functional above 56.7% productive rearrangements and segregating when the between-donor standard deviation exceeded 5%. A statistical classification framework was built to diagnose cytomegalovirus status from the catalog of TCR beta chain sequences. In a later analysis, TCR nucleotide sequences were compared against IMGT/GENE-DB human TR gene sequences so that V and J genes could be assigned. A later analysis assigned CDR3 sequences and most-parsimonious VDJ recombination scenarios with the TCRdist pipeline. In a later analysis, every TCR beta chain was defined by the combination of its CDR3 amino acid sequence and its V-gene family, and reads without a unique V-gene family were dropped. As a way to deal with suspected cross-contamination and a sequencing artifact, a later analysis dropped 450 to 700 nucleotide sequences that were highly shared and had low generation probability. A later analysis calculated a clonal expansion index for each public chain from normalized within-repertoire ranks of inferred template counts. A later analysis computed generation probabilities with a VDJ recombination model fitted to out-of-frame rearrangements, and checked the results against IGoR. In a later analysis, TCR-TCR, TCR-HLA and TCR-CMV co-occurrence was scored with hypergeometric tests, and a repertoire-size bias correction was applied to TCR pairs. A later analysis estimated false discovery rates by permuting HLA or CMV assignments 20 times. In a later analysis, co-occurring TCRs were grouped using DBSCAN, with TCRdist sequence similarity added in when clustering inside HLA-allele-positive subsets. For co-occurrence clustering, repertoires with fewer than 30,000 or more than 120,000 public chains were excluded, along with five repertoires with anomalous nucleotide sharing. Imported from immuneACCESS, the table was reduced by TCRdb to in-frame sequences with V and J called. These copies leave out some clones; in studies compared against another copy, an unresolved V gene accounts for under half, and the cause of the remainder is not known. V and J calls and clone size are those listed in that table; D and trimming were worked out from the DNA. This sample gives some 190,000 clones in total; about four fifths of them show up just once. The ten largest clonotypes hold less than 2% of the sample.

Comment on this clone: The clone's antigen remains unknown. Base quality data are lacking; no much larger clone is found one base away.

The germline V gene (reference sequence) sets CDR1 to LNHDA and CDR2 to SQIVND. Trimming takes 7 bases from V and 5 bases from J, and the germline ends sit 14 bases apart. The cysteine opens and the phenylalanine closes a CDR3 of 13 amino acids. Only the CDR3 DNA stays, 39 bases, in frame from base 1. This clonotype was sampled from a man aged 35 to 55 in good health and CMV-seronegative. The chain joins TRBV19 to TRBJ1-1; D gene: possibly TRBD1, on 5 matching bases. The sequencing input was PBMCs. The CDR3 in this case is CASTAMGGTEAFF. The DNA is as follows: TGTGCCAGTACCGCTATGGGGGGAACTGAAGCTTTCTTT.